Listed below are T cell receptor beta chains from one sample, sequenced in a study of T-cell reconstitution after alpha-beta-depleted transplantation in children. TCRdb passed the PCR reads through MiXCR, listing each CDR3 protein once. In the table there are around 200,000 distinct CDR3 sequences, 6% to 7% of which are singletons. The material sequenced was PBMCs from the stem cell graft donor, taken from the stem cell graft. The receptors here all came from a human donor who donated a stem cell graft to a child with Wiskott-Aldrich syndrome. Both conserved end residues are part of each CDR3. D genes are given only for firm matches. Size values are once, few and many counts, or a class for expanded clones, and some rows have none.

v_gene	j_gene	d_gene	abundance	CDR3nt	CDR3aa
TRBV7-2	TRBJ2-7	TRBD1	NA	TGTGCCAGCAGTTTAGAAGGGGACAGTTCCTACGAGCAGTACTTC	CASSLEGDSSYEQYF
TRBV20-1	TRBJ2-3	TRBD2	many	TGCAGTGCTTATAGCGGGACTAACACAGATACGCAGTATTTT	CSAYSGTNTDTQYF
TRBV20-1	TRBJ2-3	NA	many	TGCAGTGCTAGAGATGGGAGGTCGGGCACAGATACGCAGTATTTT	CSARDGRSGTDTQYF
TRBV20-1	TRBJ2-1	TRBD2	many	TGCAGTGCTGACCTAGCCACGGGAGGGAAGTACAATGAGCAGTTCTTC	CSADLATGGKYNEQFF
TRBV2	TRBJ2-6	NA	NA	TGTGCCAGCAGACCAAGGACGGTTTTCTCTGGGGCCAACGTCCTGACTTTC	CASRPRTVFSGANVLTF
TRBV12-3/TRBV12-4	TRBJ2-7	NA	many	TGTGCCAGCAGTTTTAGATACGAGCAGTACTTC	CASSFRYEQYF
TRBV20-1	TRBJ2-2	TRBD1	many	TGCAGTGCTGGGACAGAACACACCGGGGAGCTGTTTTTT	CSAGTEHTGELFF
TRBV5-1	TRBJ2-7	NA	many	TGCGCCAGCAGCTTGGTAGTCCAGCCCAAAAATAACGAGCAGTACTTC	CASSLVVQPKNNEQYF
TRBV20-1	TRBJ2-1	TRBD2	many	TGCAGTGCTAGTAGGCGGGAGTCCAGGGATGAGCAGTTCTTC	CSASRRESRDEQFF
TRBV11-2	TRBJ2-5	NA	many	TGTGCCAGCAGCTTGGGGACACACCAAGAGACCCAGTACTTC	CASSLGTHQETQYF
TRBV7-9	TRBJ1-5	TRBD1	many	TGTGCCAGCAGCTTAGGGGGACAGGATCAGCCCCAGCATTTT	CASSLGGQDQPQHF
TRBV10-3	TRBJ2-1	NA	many	TGTGCCATCAGTGAGTCAGCCGGGCTTCATGAGCAGTTCTTC	CAISESAGLHEQFF
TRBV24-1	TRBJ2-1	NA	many	TGTGCCACCAGTGATTTTGGAGGTGAGGGGAGCTCCTACAATGAGCAGTTCTTC	CATSDFGGEGSSYNEQFF
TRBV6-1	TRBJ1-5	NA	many	TGTGCCAGCACCTCCAAGGTGCGTGCTCCAACTAGCAATCAGCCCCAGCATTTT	CASTSKVRAPTSNQPQHF
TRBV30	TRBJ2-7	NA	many	TGTGCCTGGGGGGGACTTTACGAGCAGTACTTC	CAWGGLYEQYF
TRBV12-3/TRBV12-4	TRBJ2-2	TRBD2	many	TGTGCCAGCAGTCCCCCTAGCGGGGTCAACACCGGGGAGCTGTTTTTT	CASSPPSGVNTGELFF
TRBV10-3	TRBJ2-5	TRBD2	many	TGTGCCATCAGTGCCCCGGGGGGGCAAGAGACCCAGTACTTC	CAISAPGGQETQYF
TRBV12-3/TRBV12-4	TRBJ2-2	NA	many	TGTGCCAGCAGTTTATCCCGCGCGAGCACCGGGGAGCTGTTTTTT	CASSLSRASTGELFF
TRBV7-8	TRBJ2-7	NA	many	TGTGCCAGCAGCTCCCAGGGGGGGCAGTACTTC	CASSSQGGQYF
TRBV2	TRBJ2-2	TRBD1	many	TGTGCCAGCTGGACAGGCGACACCGGGGAGCTGTTTTTT	CASWTGDTGELFF
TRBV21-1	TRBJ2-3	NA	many	TGTGCCAGCAGCAAAAAACCCCGGGACATTCCTAGCACAGATACGCAGTATTTT	CASSKKPRDIPSTDTQYF
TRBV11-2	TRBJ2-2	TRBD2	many	TGTGCCAGCAGCTCGGCCCTCTTCGGGGGGGCTTGGACCGGGGAGCTGTTTTTT	CASSSALFGGAWTGELFF
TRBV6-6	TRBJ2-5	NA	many	TGTGCCAGCAGAAGCCGAGAGCCCCAGTACTTC	CASRSREPQYF
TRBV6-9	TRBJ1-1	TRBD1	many	TGTGCCAGCAGAAATCCGACAGGGGTCGCATGTCGGAACACTGAAGCTTTCTTT	CASRNPTGVACRNTEAFF
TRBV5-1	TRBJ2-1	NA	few	TGCGCCAGCAGCTTCCGGGACCCAATTTCGGGTGAGCAGTTCTTC	CASSFRDPISGEQFF
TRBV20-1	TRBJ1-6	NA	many	TGCAGTGCTAGAGATAGGACTACAGGCCTTTCACCCCTCCACTTT	CSARDRTTGLSPLHF